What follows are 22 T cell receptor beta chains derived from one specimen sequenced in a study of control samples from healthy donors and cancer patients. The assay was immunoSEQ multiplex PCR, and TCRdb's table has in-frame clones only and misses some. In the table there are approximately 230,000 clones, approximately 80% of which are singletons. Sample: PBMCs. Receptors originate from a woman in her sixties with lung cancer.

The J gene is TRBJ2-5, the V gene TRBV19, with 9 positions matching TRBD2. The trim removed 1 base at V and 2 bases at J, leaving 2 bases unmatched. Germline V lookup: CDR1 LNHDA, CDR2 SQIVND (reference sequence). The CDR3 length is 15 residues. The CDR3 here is CASSIAAGGQETQYF. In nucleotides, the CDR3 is TGTGCCAGTAGTATAGCGGCGGGGGGGCAAGAGACCCAGTACTTC.

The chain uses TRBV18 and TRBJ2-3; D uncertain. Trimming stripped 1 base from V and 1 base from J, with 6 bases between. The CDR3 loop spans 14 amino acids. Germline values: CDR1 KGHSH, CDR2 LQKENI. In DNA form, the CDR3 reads TGTGCCAGCTCACCACTGCCAGGCACAGATACGCAGTATTTT. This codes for CASSPLPGTDTQYF.

In nucleotides, the CDR3 is TGTGCCAGCACCGGGGGGCACCCGCCCGGCTACACCTTC. It translates to CASTGGHPPGYTF. This chain uses TRBV2 with TRBJ1-2, with TRBD1 as a possible D gene (6 bases). V gave up 7 bases and J gave up 8 bases, with 17 bases separating them. The germline gives CDR1 SNHLY, CDR2 FYNNEI. The CDR3 contains 13 residues. The full variable domain, its missing parts supplied by reference TRBV2 and TRBJ1-2, is EPEVTQTPSHQVTQMGQEVILRCVPISNHLYFYWYRQILGQKVEFLVSFYNNEISEKSEIFDDQFSVERPDGSNFTLKIRSTKLEDSAMYFCASTGGHPPGYTFGSGTRLTVV.

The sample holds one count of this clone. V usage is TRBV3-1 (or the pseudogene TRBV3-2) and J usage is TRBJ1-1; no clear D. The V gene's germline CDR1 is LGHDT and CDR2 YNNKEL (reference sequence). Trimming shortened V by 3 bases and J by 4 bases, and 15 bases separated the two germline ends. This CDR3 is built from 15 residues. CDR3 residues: CASSHGGPLGTEAFF. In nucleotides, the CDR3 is TGTGCCAGCAGCCACGGCGGGCCGCTGGGCACTGAAGCTTTCTTT.

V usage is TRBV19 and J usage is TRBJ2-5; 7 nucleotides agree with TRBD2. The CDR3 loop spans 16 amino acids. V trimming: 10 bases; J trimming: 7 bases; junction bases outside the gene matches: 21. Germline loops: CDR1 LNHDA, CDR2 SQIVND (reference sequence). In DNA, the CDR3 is TGTGCCACCCGGAGCGGGGTTTTGGGGCCCGGGGGGACCCAGTACTTC. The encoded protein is CATRSGVLGPGGTQYF.

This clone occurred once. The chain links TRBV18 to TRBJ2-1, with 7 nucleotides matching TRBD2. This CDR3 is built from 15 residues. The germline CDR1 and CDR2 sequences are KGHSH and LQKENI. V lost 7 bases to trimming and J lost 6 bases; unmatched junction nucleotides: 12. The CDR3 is CASYSWEGSVNEQFF. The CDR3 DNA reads TGTGCCAGCTACTCCTGGGAGGGTTCAGTCAATGAGCAGTTCTTC.

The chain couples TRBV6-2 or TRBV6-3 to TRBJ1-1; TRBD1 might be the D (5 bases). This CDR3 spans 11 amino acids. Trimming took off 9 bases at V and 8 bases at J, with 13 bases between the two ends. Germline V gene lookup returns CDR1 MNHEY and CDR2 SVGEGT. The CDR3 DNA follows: TGTGCCAGTAGTCAGGGAGCCGAAGCTTTCTTT. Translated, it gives CASSQGAEAFF.

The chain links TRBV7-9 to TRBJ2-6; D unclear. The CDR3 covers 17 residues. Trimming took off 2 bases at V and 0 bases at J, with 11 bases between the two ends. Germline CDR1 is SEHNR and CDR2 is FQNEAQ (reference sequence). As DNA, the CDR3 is TGTGCCAGCAGCTTAAGGCCCCTCATCTCTGGGGCCAACGTCCTGACTTTC. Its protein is CASSLRPLISGANVLTF. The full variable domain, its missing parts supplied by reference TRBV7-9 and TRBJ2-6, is DTGVSQNPRHKITKRGQNVTFRCDPISEHNRLYWYRQTLGQGPEFLTYFQNEAQLEKSRLLSDRFSAERPKGSFSTLEIQRTEQGDSAMYLCASSLRPLISGANVLTFGAGSRLTVL.

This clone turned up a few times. The DNA of the CDR3 is TGTGCCAGCAGTTACGCCAACAATGAGCAGTTCTTC. Translating gives CASSYANNEQFF. V usage is TRBV6-2 or TRBV6-3 and J usage is TRBJ2-1; no firm D call. This CDR3 spans 12 amino acids. CDR1 and CDR2 from the germline V gene are MNHEY and SVGEGT. With 2 bases removed from V and 5 bases from J, the gap between germline ends came to 4 bases.

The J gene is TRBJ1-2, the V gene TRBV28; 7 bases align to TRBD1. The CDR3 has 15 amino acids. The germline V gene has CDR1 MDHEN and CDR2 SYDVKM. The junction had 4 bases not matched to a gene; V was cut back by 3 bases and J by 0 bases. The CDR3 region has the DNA TGTGCCAGCAGTTTCTCAGGGGGGGCTAACTATGGCTACACCTTC. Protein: CASSFSGGANYGYTF.

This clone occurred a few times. As DNA, the CDR3 is TGCGCCAGCAGCCGGGGCCCAAACCAAGGTGGCACCGGGGAGCTGTTTTTT. Its translation is CASSRGPNQGGTGELFF. The chain combines TRBV5-1 with TRBJ2-2; tentatively, D is TRBD1 or TRBD2 (5 bases each). Trimming cost V 4 bases and J 4 bases, with 20 bases left between them. Germline loops: CDR1 SGHRS, CDR2 YFSETQ. The CDR3 is 17 amino acids.

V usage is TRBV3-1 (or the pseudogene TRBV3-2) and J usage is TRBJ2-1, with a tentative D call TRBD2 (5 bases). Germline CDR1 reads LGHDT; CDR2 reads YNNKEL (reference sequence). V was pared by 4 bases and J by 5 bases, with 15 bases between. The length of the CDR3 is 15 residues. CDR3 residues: CASSPPRTSNNEQFF. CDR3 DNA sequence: TGTGCCAGCAGCCCCCCGAGGACTTCAAACAATGAGCAGTTCTTC.

CDR3 in DNA: TGTGCCATCAGCGACAGGGAGGACTATGGCTACACCTTC. Its translation is CAISDREDYGYTF. The chain combines TRBV10-3 with TRBJ1-2, with 7 bases matching TRBD1. V was clipped by 6 bases and J by 3 bases; unmatched bases: 4. Germline values: CDR1 ENHRY, CDR2 SYGVKD. The CDR3 has 13 residues.

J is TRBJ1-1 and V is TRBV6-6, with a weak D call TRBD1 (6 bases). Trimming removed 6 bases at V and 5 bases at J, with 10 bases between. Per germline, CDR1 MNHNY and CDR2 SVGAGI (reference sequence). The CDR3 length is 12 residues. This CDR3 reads CASRGAGTEAFF. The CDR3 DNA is TGTGCCAGCAGGGGGGCGGGGACTGAAGCTTTCTTT.

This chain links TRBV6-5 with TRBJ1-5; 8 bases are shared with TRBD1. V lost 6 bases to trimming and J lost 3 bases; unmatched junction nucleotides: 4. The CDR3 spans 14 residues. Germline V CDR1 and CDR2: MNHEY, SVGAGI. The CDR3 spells CASSRRGHNQPQHF. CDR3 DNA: TGTGCCAGCAGCCGCAGGGGGCACAATCAGCCCCAGCATTTT.

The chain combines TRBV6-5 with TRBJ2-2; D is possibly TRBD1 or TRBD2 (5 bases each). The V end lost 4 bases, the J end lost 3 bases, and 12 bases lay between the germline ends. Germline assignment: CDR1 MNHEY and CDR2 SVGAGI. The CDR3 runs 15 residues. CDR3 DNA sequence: TGTGCCAGCAGTTCGGGGCTAGCCTACACCGGGGAGCTGTTTTTT. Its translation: CASSSGLAYTGELFF.

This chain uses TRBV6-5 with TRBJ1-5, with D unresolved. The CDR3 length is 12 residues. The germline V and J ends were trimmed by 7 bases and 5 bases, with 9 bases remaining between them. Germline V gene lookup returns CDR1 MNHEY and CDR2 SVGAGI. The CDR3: CASTQPDQPQHF. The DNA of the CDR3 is TGTGCCAGCACCCAGCCAGATCAGCCCCAGCATTTT.

This CDR3 is CASSQDWRSEQYF. CDR3 bases: TGTGCCAGCAGCCAAGATTGGCGATCCGAGCAGTACTTC. J is TRBJ2-7 and V is TRBV3-1 (or the pseudogene TRBV3-2); D remains ambiguous. The germline V gene has CDR1 LGHDT and CDR2 YNNKEL (reference sequence). This CDR3 comprises 13 residues. Trimming took off 0 bases at V and 6 bases at J, with 9 bases between the two ends.

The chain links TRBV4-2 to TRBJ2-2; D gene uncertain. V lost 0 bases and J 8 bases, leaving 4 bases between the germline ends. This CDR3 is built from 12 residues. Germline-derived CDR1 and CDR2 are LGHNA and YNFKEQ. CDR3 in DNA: TGTGCCAGCAGCCAAGATCGGGGGGAGCTGTTTTTT. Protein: CASSQDRGELFF.

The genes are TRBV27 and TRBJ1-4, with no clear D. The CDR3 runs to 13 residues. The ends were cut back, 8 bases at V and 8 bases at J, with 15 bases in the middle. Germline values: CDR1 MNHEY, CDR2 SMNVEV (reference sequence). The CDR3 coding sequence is TGTGCCAGCCGTCGGGGTATGGGAGAAAAACTGTTTTTT. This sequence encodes CASRRGMGEKLFF.

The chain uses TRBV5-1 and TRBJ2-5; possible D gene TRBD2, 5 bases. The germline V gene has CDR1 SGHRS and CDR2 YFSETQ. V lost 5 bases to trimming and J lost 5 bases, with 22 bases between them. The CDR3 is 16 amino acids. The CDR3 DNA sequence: TGCGCCAGCAGTATCGGGCAAGCGGTGGTATATGAGACCCAGTACTTC. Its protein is CASSIGQAVVYETQYF.

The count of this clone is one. CDR3 region: CASSVGGTIDNEQFF. The DNA for the CDR3 is TGCGCCAGCAGCGTCGGGGGGACTATCGACAATGAGCAGTTCTTC. The chain joins TRBV5-1 to TRBJ2-1; TRBD2 aligns across 7 bases. J was trimmed by 5 bases and V by 4 bases; bases with no gene match: 9. Germline lookup yields CDR1 SGHRS and CDR2 YFSETQ. The CDR3 consists of 15 residues.